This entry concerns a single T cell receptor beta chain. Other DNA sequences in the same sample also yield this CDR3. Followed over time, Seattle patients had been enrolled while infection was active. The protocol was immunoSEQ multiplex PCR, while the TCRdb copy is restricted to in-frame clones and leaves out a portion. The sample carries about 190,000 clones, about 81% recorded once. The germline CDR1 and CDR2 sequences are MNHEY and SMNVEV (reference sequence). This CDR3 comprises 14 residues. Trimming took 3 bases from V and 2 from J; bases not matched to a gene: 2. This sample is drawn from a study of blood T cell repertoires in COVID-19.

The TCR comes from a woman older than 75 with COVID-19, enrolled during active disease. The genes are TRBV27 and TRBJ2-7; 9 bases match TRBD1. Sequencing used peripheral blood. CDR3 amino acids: CASSFGTGPYEQYF. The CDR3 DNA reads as TGTGCCAGCAGTTTCGGGACAGGGCCCTACGAGCAGTACTTC.